This T cell receptor beta chain emerged from a study of shared clonotypes between healthy human individuals. Study-level points and caveats: Naive subsets, compared against memory subsets, generally had larger estimated richness values.

Details on this clone: Its antigen is still unknown. This same CDR3 is encoded by further DNA sequences in the sample.

CDR3 length: 12 amino acids. V gave up 8 bases and J gave up 3 bases, with 10 bases separating them. Germline V gene lookup returns CDR1 MDHEN and CDR2 SYDVKM. The data were produced by immunoSEQ multiplex PCR, yet TCRdb's version contains in-frame clones alone and is incomplete. Of over 850,000 clones listed, approximately 80% were seen once; the top ten hold more than 0.55%. The chain uses TRBV28 and TRBJ1-2; D is ambiguous. This TCR came from a man aged 18 to 30 in good health. Some clones in this sample may be carry-over from other donors' samples. The sample consisted of memory CD4+ T cells from PBMCs. The subset is: CD45RA-negative fraction. Written as DNA, the CDR3 is TGTGCCAGCTCTCAACGGGACTATGGCTACACCTTC. Protein product: CASSQRDYGYTF.